A selection of T cell receptor beta chains follows, all from one sample in a study of blood T cell repertoires in COVID-19. Clones were sequenced by immunoSEQ multiplex PCR, and TCRdb holds only the in-frame ones, with some missing. The data show more than 200,000 clones, approximately 81% seen once. Sequencing was done on a sample of peripheral blood. Source of these receptors: a man aged 55-75 years with acute or convalescent COVID-19. Both conserved end residues are part of each CDR3. The D gene is left open where the match is weak. Some rows mark clone size as missing; the rest say once, few, many or name a class of expanded clone.

clone_size	d_call	v_call	cdr3_length	j_call	cdr3_aa	cdr3_nt
-	-	TRBV6-5	14	TRBJ1-1	CASSYVSKKTEAFF	TGTGCCAGCAGTTACGTCAGTAAGAAGACTGAAGCTTTCTTT
-	TRBD1	TRBV6-5	13	TRBJ1-6	CASEPGTGSPLHF	TGTGCCAGCGAGCCCGGGACAGGATCACCCCTCCACTTT
-	TRBD1	TRBV30	13	TRBJ1-5	CAWSQTGDQPQHF	TGTGCCTGGAGCCAGACAGGGGATCAGCCCCAGCATTTT
-	TRBD2	TRBV7-3	15	TRBJ2-1	CASSLKLAGGNEQFF	TGTGCCAGCAGCTTAAAGCTAGCGGGAGGGAATGAGCAGTTCTTC
few	TRBD1	TRBV11-2	15	TRBJ1-6	CASSLEHRGYSPLHF	TGTGCCAGCAGCTTAGAACACAGGGGGTATTCACCCCTCCACTTT
few	TRBD2	TRBV9	16	TRBJ2-1	CASSVTPGGGSREQFF	TGTGCCAGCAGCGTCACCCCGGGAGGAGGGTCCAGGGAGCAGTTCTTC
-	TRBD2	TRBV19	11	TRBJ2-7	CASTLGGEQYF	TGTGCCAGTACGCTCGGGGGGGAGCAGTACTTC
-	TRBD2	TRBV6-2/TRBV6-3	16	TRBJ2-5	CASSYAAGGVQETQYF	TGTGCCAGCAGTTACGCGGCGGGAGGTGTTCAAGAGACCCAGTACTTC
-	-	TRBV10-2	13	TRBJ2-5	CASTGGVQETQYF	TGCGCCAGCACTGGAGGGGTCCAAGAGACCCAGTACTTC
-	TRBD2	TRBV5-4	16	TRBJ2-2	CASSTGLAGATGELFF	TGTGCCAGCAGCACGGGACTAGCGGGAGCAACCGGGGAGCTGTTTTTT
-	-	TRBV2	15	TRBJ1-6	CASSEVGMTGSPLHF	TGTGCCAGCAGTGAAGTCGGCATGACGGGATCACCCCTCCACTTT
-	TRBD1	TRBV19	15	TRBJ2-1	CASSIPQGARDEQFF	TGTGCCAGTAGTATCCCCCAGGGGGCGCGGGATGAGCAGTTCTTC
-	TRBD1	TRBV3-1/TRBV3-2	16	TRBJ2-7	CASSQAVRTGSVEQYF	TGTGCCAGCAGCCAAGCCGTCAGGACAGGATCGGTCGAGCAGTACTTC
-	TRBD1	TRBV2	15	TRBJ2-5	CASRTTGTVQETQYF	TGTGCCAGCAGAACTACTGGGACAGTACAAGAGACCCAGTACTTC
-	-	TRBV14	11	TRBJ1-1	CASSQARGLYF	TGTGCCAGCAGCCAAGCTAGGGGCCTTTATTTT
-	-	TRBV9	16	TRBJ2-3	CASSVGPAASTDTQYF	TGTGCCAGCAGCGTAGGACCAGCGGCTAGCACAGATACGCAGTATTTT
-	TRBD1	TRBV3-1/TRBV3-2	14	TRBJ1-1	CASSQSLQGVRAFF	TGTGCCAGCAGCCAGTCCTTACAGGGGGTGAGAGCTTTCTTT
-	-	TRBV6-1	15	TRBJ1-1	CASSEERGLNTEAFF	TGTGCCAGCAGTGAAGAAAGGGGTTTGAACACTGAAGCTTTCTTT
-	TRBD2	TRBV7-2	16	TRBJ2-1	CASSFQGLAGKNEQFF	TGTGCCAGCAGCTTCCAGGGACTAGCGGGAAAGAATGAGCAGTTCTTC
-	TRBD1	TRBV19	13	TRBJ2-7	CASSIQGAGEQYF	TGTGCCAGTAGTATCCAGGGGGCGGGCGAGCAGTACTTC
-	TRBD1	TRBV29-1	12	TRBJ1-2	CSVEGQGNGYTF	TGCAGCGTTGAGGGACAGGGTAATGGCTACACCTTC
-	-	TRBV6-1	13	TRBJ1-4	CASSDSLNEKLFF	TGTGCCAGCAGTGATAGTCTTAATGAAAAACTGTTTTTT
few	TRBD2	TRBV27	18	TRBJ2-4	CASSLRGGAFISQNIQYF	TGTGCCAGCAGTTTACGCGGGGGGGCCTTTATTAGCCAAAACATTCAGTACTTC
-	TRBD2	TRBV29-1	15	TRBJ2-5	CSVDRGGGRQETQYF	TGCAGCGTTGACCGGGGCGGGGGGCGACAAGAGACCCAGTACTTC
-	-	TRBV2	14	TRBJ2-7	CASRGGPRPYEQYF	TGTGCCAGCAGGGGGGGTCCTCGACCCTACGAGCAGTACTTC
-	-	TRBV29-1	13	TRBJ2-7	CSALPQGSYEQYF	TGCAGCGCACTTCCTCAGGGATCCTACGAGCAGTACTTC
-	-	TRBV4-1	13	TRBJ2-3	CASKGHRADTQYF	TGCGCCAGCAAGGGACATCGCGCCGATACGCAGTATTTT
-	-	TRBV6-4	15	TRBJ2-1	CASSEGNSGNNEQFF	TGTGCCAGCAGTGAAGGTAATAGCGGAAACAATGAGCAGTTCTTC
once	TRBD2	TRBV7-2	16	TRBJ2-7	CASSLGLAGGSYEQYF	TGTGCCAGCAGCTTAGGACTAGCGGGAGGATCCTACGAGCAGTACTTC
-	TRBD2	TRBV10-3	18	TRBJ2-2	CATQPGLAGGGHTGELFF	TGTGCCACCCAACCGGGACTAGCGGGGGGTGGGCACACCGGGGAGCTGTTTTTT
-	-	TRBV11-2	16	TRBJ1-2	CASSTWGGGFSDGYTF	TGTGCCAGCAGCACGTGGGGAGGTGGTTTTAGCGATGGCTACACCTTC
-	TRBD1	TRBV5-1	19	TRBJ2-2	CASKVVGAGTAANTGELFF	TGCGCCAGCAAAGTGGTAGGTGCTGGGACAGCCGCGAACACCGGGGAGCTGTTTTTT
-	-	TRBV7-3	13	TRBJ1-2	CASSLRQNYGYTF	TGTGCCAGCAGCTTAAGGCAGAACTATGGCTACACCTTC
once	-	TRBV5-1	14	TRBJ2-3	CASSLDGSGDTQYF	TGCGCCAGCAGCTTGGACGGGAGTGGAGATACGCAGTATTTT
-	-	TRBV7-8	12	TRBJ2-2	CASTVHTGELFF	TGTGCCAGCACAGTACACACCGGGGAGCTGTTTTTT
-	TRBD1	TRBV4-2	16	TRBJ2-2	CASSQSGTGITGELFF	TGTGCCAGCAGCCAATCCGGGACAGGGATCACCGGGGAGCTGTTTTTT
-	-	TRBV9	13	TRBJ2-1	CASNLAGGNEQFF	TGTGCCAGCAACCTGGCCGGGGGCAATGAGCAGTTCTTC
-	-	TRBV6-5	12	TRBJ2-1	CASGRTYNEQFF	TGTGCCAGCGGCAGGACCTACAATGAGCAGTTCTTC
-	-	TRBV7-3	13	TRBJ1-2	CASSAGQFYGYTF	TGTGCCAGCAGCGCCGGACAGTTCTATGGCTACACCTTC
-	-	TRBV7-2	15	TRBJ2-3	CASSPSGGLGDTQYF	TGTGCCAGCAGCCCCTCGGGCGGGTTGGGAGATACGCAGTATTTT
once	TRBD1	TRBV10-3	16	TRBJ2-2	CAIGGRGTGGTGELFF	TGTGCCATCGGGGGCCGAGGGACAGGGGGCACCGGGGAGCTGTTTTTT
-	TRBD2	TRBV6-5	16	TRBJ2-5	CASSYSGLGRGETQYF	TGTGCCAGCAGTTACTCGGGACTAGGGAGAGGAGAGACCCAGTACTTC
-	-	TRBV7-9	15	TRBJ2-7	CASSLETESSYEQYF	TGTGCCAGCAGCTTAGAAACAGAGAGCTCCTACGAGCAGTACTTC
-	-	TRBV30	11	TRBJ1-2	CAWTGYYGYTF	TGTGCCTGGACAGGGTACTATGGCTACACCTTC
few	TRBD2	TRBV5-1	16	TRBJ2-5	CASSLGLAGGGETQYF	TGCGCCAGCAGCTTAGGACTAGCGGGAGGTGGGGAGACCCAGTACTTC
-	-	TRBV6-1	16	TRBJ2-1	CASSEGFRGSYNEQFF	TGTGCCAGCAGTGAAGGTTTCAGGGGATCCTACAATGAGCAGTTCTTC
-	-	TRBV28	14	TRBJ2-7	CASSFVSEPYEQYF	TGTGCCAGCAGTTTCGTTAGCGAACCCTACGAGCAGTACTTC
-	TRBD1	TRBV7-2	14	TRBJ2-5	CASSAGQGLETQYF	TGTGCCAGCAGCGCGGGACAGGGGCTAGAGACCCAGTACTTC
-	TRBD2	TRBV28	14	TRBJ2-7	CASRPAGGVYEQYF	TGTGCCAGCCGGCCGGCGGGAGGGGTCTACGAGCAGTACTTC
-	-	TRBV5-1	15	TRBJ2-7	CASSPGGVITYEQYF	TGCGCCAGCAGCCCAGGAGGGGTCATTACTTACGAGCAGTACTTC
-	TRBD1	TRBV18	17	TRBJ1-3	CASSPTGTGTSGNTIYF	TGTGCCAGCTCACCAACGGGGACAGGGACCTCTGGAAACACCATATATTTT
-	TRBD1	TRBV2	12	TRBJ1-4	CASSYRDSRWFF	TGTGCCAGCAGTTACCGGGACAGTAGATGGTTTTTT
-	-	TRBV28	13	TRBJ1-2	CASSSTDNYGYTF	TGTGCCAGCAGTTCAACGGACAATTATGGCTACACCTTC
once	TRBD1	TRBV5-5	15	TRBJ1-5	CASRWGQGAEQPQHF	TGTGCCAGCAGGTGGGGACAGGGGGCAGAGCAGCCCCAGCATTTT
once	-	TRBV19	13	TRBJ1-2	CASSPMGGYGYTF	TGTGCCAGTAGTCCCATGGGAGGCTATGGCTACACCTTC
few	TRBD2	TRBV10-2	12	TRBJ2-1	CASGGAYNEQFF	TGCGCCAGCGGGGGGGCCTACAATGAGCAGTTCTTC
-	-	TRBV6-5	13	TRBJ1-2	CASTGTGSYGYTF	TGTGCCAGCACCGGAACAGGGAGCTATGGCTACACCTTC
-	TRBD2	TRBV7-2	15	TRBJ2-3	CASSTTGLAGYTQYF	TGTGCCAGCAGCACAACGGGACTAGCGGGATATACGCAGTATTTT
-	-	TRBV3-1/TRBV3-2	15	TRBJ1-2	CASSQDLGGIWGYTF	TGTGCCAGCAGCCAAGATCTTGGCGGGATCTGGGGCTACACCTTC